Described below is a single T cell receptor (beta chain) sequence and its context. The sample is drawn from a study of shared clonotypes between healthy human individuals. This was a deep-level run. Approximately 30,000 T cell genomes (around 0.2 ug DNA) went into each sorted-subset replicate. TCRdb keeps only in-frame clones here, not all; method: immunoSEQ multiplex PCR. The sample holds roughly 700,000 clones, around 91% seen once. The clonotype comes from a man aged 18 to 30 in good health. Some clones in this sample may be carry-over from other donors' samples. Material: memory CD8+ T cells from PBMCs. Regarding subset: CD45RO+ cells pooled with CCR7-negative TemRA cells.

DNA of the CDR3: TGTGCCAGCAGCGGACAGGGGAGTTTCTCCTACGAGCAGTACTTC. It translates to CASSGQGSFSYEQYF. The chain has TRBV27 and TRBJ2-7; 9 bases are a match to TRBD1. The germline CDR1 and CDR2 sequences are MNHEY and SMNVEV (reference sequence). The CDR3 is made up of 15 amino acids. Trimming removed 6 bases from V and 0 bases from J; junction bases left unmatched: 6.